The source of this T cell receptor (beta chain) is a study of blood T cells in healthy people across ages. The use of a sample-barcoded 5' primer and a J-beta primer mix characterized a second PCR of roughly 6 to 11 cycles. TCRdb reprocessed the 5' RACE reads via MiXCR and lists one record per CDR3 protein. Of about 800,000 distinct CDR3 sequences listed, around 50% were seen once; the top ten hold 15% to 20%. This CDR3 spans 16 amino acids. What was sequenced was blood. The sequence was collected from an elderly man in good health. V and J are TRBV12-3 or TRBV12-4 and TRBJ2-7; 12 nucleotides match TRBD2. Matching the DNA end better, TRBJ2-5 makes the J call doubtful. CDR3 sequence reads: CASSPQTSGGQETQYF. The CDR3 DNA follows: TGTGCCAGCAGTCCCCAGACTAGCGGGGGCCAAGAGACCCAGTACTTC.